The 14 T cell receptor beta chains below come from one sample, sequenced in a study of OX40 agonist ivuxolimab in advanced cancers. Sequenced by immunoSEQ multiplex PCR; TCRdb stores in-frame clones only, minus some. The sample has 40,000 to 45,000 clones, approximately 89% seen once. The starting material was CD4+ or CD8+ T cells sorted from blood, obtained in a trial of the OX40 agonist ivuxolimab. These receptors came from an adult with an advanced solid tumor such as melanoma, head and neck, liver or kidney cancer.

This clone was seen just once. The CDR3 loop is CSVAGITEAFF. In DNA, the CDR3 is TGCAGCGTCGCGGGGATCACTGAAGCTTTCTTT. The chain has TRBV29-1 and TRBJ1-1; D unresolved. The germline CDR1 and CDR2 sequences are SQVTM and ANQGSEA. The V end was cut by 6 bases, the J end by 4 bases, with 9 bases between. CDR3 length: 11 amino acids.

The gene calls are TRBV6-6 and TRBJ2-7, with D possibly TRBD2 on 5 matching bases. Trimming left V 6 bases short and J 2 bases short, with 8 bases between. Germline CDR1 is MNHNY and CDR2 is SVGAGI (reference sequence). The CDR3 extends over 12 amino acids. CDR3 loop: CASRMGAYEQYF. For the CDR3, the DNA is TGTGCCAGCAGGATGGGAGCCTACGAGCAGTACTTC.

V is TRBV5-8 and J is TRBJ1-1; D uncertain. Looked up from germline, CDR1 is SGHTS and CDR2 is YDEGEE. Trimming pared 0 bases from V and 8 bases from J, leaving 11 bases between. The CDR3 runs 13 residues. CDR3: CASSLEQTTEAFF. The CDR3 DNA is TGTGCCAGCAGCTTGGAGCAGACCACCGAAGCTTTCTTT.

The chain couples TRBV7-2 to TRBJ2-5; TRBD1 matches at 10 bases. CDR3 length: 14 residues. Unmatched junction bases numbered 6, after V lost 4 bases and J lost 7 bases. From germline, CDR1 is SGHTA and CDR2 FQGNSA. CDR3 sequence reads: CASSSGQGGTTQYF. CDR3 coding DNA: TGTGCCAGCAGCTCCGGACAGGGGGGGACGACCCAGTACTTC.

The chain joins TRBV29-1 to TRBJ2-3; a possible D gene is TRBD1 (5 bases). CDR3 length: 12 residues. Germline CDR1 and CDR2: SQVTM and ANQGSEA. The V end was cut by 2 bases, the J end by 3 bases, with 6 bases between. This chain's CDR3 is CSVERGTDTQYF. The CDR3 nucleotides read TGCAGCGTTGAAAGGGGTACAGATACGCAGTATTTT.

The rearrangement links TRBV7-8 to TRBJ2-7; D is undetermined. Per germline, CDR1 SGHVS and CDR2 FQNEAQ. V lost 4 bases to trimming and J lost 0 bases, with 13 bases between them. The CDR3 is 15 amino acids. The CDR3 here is CASSSSTSSSYEQYF. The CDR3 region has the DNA TGTGCCAGCAGCTCCTCTACGTCTAGCTCCTACGAGCAGTACTTC.

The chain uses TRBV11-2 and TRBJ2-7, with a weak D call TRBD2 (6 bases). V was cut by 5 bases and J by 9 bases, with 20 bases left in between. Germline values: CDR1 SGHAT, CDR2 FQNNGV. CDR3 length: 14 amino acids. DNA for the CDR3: TGTGCCAGCAGCCCTCTAGCGCTCGCCACTGGGCAGTACTTC. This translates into CASSPLALATGQYF.

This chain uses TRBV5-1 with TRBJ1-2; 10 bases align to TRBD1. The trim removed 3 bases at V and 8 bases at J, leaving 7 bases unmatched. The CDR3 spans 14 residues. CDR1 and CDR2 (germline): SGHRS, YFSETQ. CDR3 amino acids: CASSSTGTGEGYTF. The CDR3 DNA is TGCGCCAGCAGCTCCACCGGGACAGGGGAGGGCTACACCTTC.

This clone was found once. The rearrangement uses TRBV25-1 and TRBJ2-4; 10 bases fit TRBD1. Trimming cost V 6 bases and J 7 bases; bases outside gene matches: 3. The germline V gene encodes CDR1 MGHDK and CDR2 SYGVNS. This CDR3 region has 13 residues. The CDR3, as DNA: TGTGCCAGCAGACCGGGACAGGGGAACATTCAGTACTTC. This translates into CASRPGQGNIQYF.

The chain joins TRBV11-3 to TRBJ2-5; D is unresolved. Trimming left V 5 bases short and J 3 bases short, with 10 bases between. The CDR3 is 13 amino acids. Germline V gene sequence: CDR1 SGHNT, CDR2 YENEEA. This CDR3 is CASSPYTEETQYF. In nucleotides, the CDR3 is TGTGCCAGCAGCCCTTACACAGAAGAGACCCAGTACTTC.

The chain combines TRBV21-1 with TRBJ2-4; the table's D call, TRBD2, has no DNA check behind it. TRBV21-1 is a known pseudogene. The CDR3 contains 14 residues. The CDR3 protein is CASSKAGGSNIQYF. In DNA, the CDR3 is TGTGCCAGCAGCAAAGCGGGGGGTAGTAACATTCAGTACTTC.

The CDR3 nucleotides are TGTGCCAGCACCAGCCAGGGTACAAGCACAGATACGCAGTATTTT. Translation: CASTSQGTSTDTQYF. The V gene is TRBV28, the J gene TRBJ2-3, with D perhaps matching TRBD1 (5 bases). Germline V gives CDR1 MDHEN, CDR2 SYDVKM. V shed 7 bases and J shed 0 bases, with 14 bases lying between them. The CDR3 loop spans 15 amino acids.

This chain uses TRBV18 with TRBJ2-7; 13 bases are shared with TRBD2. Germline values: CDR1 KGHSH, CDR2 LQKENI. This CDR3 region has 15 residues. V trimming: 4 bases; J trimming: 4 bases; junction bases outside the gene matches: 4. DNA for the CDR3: TGTGCCAGCTCACAGGGACTAGCGGGAACTTACGAGCAGTACTTC. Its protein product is CASSQGLAGTYEQYF.

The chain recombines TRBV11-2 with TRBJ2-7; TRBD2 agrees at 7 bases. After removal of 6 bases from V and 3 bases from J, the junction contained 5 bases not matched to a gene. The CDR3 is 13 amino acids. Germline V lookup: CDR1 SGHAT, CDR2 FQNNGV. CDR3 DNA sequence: TGTGCCAGCAGTTTGCGCGGGGGCTACGAGCAGTACTTC. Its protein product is CASSLRGGYEQYF.